The clone carrying this T cell receptor beta chain was observed a few times. Its antigen remains unidentified. This specimen comes from a study of Graves' ophthalmopathy and Graves' hyperthyroidism. Amplification from RNA transcripts yielded the TCR beta CDR3 regions. HTBI primers served in a first-round RT-PCR, which a second-round multiplex PCR followed. MiXCR, run by TCRdb on the multiplex PCR reads, gives a single entry per CDR3 protein. Of roughly 610,000 distinct CDR3 sequences in the sample, about 24% are singletons; the top ten hold about 6.6%. Whole-study results and caveats: Most thyroid clonotypes expanded beyond 0.001 frequency were also found in blood. Distinction of ophthalmopathy from stable hyperthyroidism by a 13-signature model reached roughly 88% sensitivity and 75% to 84% specificity. The model flagged ophthalmopathy progression at roughly 71% sensitivity and around 77% specificity.

J gave up 3 bases and V 8 bases, and 11 bases lay outside the gene matches. This CDR3 has 16 amino acids. Physicians reached a diagnosis by relying on clinical symptoms, serum thyroxine, TRAb, thyroid ultrasound and orbital computed tomography. The J gene is TRBJ1-5, the V gene TRBV12-3 or TRBV12-4; 9 bases are shared with TRBD1. This clonotype was sampled from a young woman with stable Graves' hyperthyroidism. Some clones in this sample may be carry-over from other donors' samples. Sequencing was carried out using peripheral blood. CDR3 region: CASRTGDLLHNQPQHF. CDR3 bases: TGTGCCAGCCGGACAGGGGACCTCCTACACAATCAGCCCCAGCATTTT.